Reported below is one T cell receptor beta chain. Generated by immunoSEQ multiplex PCR, the TCRdb table keeps only in-frame clones and is missing some. Among about 190,000 clones, more than 75% were seen once, and the ten largest hold approximately 12%. One Seattle source followed patients from active infection through their disease course. The data derive from a study of blood T cell repertoires in COVID-19. Germline V CDR1 and CDR2: LGHDT, YNNKEL (reference sequence). J gave up 4 bases and V 4 bases, and 4 bases lay outside the gene matches. The CDR3 contains 14 residues. This TCR was sampled from a woman in her 70s with COVID-19, enrolled during active disease. Material: peripheral blood. The genes are TRBV3-1 (or the pseudogene TRBV3-2) and TRBJ1-3; TRBD1 aligns across 7 bases. The CDR3 region has the DNA TGTGCCAGCAGCCCTCAGGACAGGGGAAACACCATATATTTT. This gives the protein CASSPQDRGNTIYF.